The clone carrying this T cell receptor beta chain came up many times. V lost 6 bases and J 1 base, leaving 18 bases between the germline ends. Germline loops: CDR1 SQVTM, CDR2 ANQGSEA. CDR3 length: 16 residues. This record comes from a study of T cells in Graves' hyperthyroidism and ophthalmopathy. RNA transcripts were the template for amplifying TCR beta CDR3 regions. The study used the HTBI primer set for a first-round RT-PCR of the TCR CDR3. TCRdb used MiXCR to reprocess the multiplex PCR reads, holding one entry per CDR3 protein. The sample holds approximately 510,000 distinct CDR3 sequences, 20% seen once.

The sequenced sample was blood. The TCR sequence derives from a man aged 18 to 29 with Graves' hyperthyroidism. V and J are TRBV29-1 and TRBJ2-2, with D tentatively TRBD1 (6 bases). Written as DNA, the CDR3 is TGCAGCGTCCAGACAGGAAACAAGGAGAACACCGGGGAGCTGTTTTTT. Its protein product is CSVQTGNKENTGELFF.